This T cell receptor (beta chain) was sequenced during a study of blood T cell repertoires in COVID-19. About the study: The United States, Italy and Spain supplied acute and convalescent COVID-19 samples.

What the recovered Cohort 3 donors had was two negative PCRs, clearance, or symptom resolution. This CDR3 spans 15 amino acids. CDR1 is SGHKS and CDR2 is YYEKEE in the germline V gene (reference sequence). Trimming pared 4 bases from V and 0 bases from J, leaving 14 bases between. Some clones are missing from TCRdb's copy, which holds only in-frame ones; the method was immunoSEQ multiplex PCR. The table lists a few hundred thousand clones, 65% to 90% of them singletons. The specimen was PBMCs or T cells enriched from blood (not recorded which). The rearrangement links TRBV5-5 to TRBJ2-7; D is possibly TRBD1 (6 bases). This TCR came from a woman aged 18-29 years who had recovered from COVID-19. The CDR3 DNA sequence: TGTGCCAGCAGCCTAGGGGGTCTCATCTCCTACGAGCAGTACTTC. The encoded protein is CASSLGGLISYEQYF.